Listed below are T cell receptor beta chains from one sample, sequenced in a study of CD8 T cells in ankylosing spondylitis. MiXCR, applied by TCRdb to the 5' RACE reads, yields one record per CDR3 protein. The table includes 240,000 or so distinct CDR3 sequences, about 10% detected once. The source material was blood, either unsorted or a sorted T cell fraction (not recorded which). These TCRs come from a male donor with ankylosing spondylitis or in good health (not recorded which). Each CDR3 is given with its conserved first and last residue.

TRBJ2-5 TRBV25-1 CASSGRKTEKETQYF
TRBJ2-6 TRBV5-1 CASSLNAGANVLTF
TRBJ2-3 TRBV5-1 CASSHRSGTGTDTQYF
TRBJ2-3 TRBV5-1 CASAELGQATDTQYF
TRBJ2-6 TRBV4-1 CASSQGPPLSGANVLTF
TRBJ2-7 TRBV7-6 CASSPGPFSYEQYF
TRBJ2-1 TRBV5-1 CASSLAQGARNEQFF
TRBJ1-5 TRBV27 CASSFTMARPQHF
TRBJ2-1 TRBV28 CASSSLGGWSYNEQFF
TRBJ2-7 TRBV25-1 CASSTGLYEQYF
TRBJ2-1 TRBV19 CASSIDRTNNEQFF
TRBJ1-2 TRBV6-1 CASIRAGDVELNGYTF
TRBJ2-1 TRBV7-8 CASSSRDLYNEQFF
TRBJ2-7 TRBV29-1 CSVARTSGVYEQYF
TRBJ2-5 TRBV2 CASNKGRGETQYF
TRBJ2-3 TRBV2 CASSEAFRGRTDTQYF
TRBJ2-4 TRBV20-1 CSATTLRARLPGAKNIQYF
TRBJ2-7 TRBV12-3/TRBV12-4 CASGGGSSYEQYF
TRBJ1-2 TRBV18 CASSPDGALGYTF
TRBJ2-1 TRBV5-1 CASRLTGGNEQFF